Listed below are T cell receptor beta chains from one sample, sequenced in a study of post-analysis software for immune sequencing data. TCRdb processed the PCR reads anew with MiXCR; each CDR3 protein has one entry. The table lists fewer than 700,000 distinct CDR3 sequences, 40% to 50% of them singletons. Sequencing was performed on blood. Every receptor here comes from a girl aged 10 to 17 with multiple sclerosis. The CDR3 runs from the conserved cysteine through the conserved F or W. Each record gives: clone size, V gene, J gene, D gene, CDR3 protein, CDR3 DNA. D genes are given only for firm matches. The size field is filled for only some rows; it gives once, few, many or a size class.

NA,TRBV7-8,TRBJ2-7,TRBD1,CASSLGAGTVYEQYF,TGTGCCAGCAGCTTAGGGGCCGGGACAGTCTACGAGCAGTACTTC
NA,TRBV29-1,TRBJ2-1,NA,CSVDRDGGEQFF,TGCAGCGTTGACCGGGACGGGGGTGAGCAGTTCTTC
once,TRBV20-1,TRBJ2-1,NA,CSAPILYNEQFF,TGCAGTGCTCCTATATTATACAATGAGCAGTTCTTC
many,TRBV6-4,TRBJ2-1,TRBD2,CASSEPGLAGEGEQFF,TGTGCCAGCAGTGAGCCAGGACTAGCGGGAGAGGGTGAGCAGTTCTTC
NA,TRBV6-5,TRBJ2-7,TRBD2,CASSIGTSAGEQYF,TGTGCCAGCAGTATTGGGACTAGCGCCGGTGAGCAGTACTTC
once,TRBV6-6,TRBJ2-1,NA,CASSYNFEMSSYNEQFF,TGTGCCAGCAGTTATAACTTCGAAATGAGCTCCTACAATGAGCAGTTCTTC
NA,TRBV5-1,TRBJ2-1,TRBD2,CASSLASGRFDEQFF,TGCGCCAGCAGCTTGGCGAGCGGGAGGTTCGATGAGCAGTTCTTC
NA,TRBV7-9,TRBJ1-2,TRBD1,CASRRDRVDGYTF,TGTGCCAGCAGGCGAGACAGGGTCGACGGCTACACCTTC
NA,TRBV20-1,TRBJ1-5,NA,CSVGTTPQHF,TGCAGTGTCGGGACAACTCCCCAGCATTTT
NA,TRBV12-3/TRBV12-4,TRBJ1-1,NA,CASSFMRGEAFF,TGTGCCAGCAGTTTTATGCGTGGAGAGGCTTTCTTT
NA,TRBV12-3/TRBV12-4,TRBJ1-4,NA,CASSLTAGAGEKLFF,TGTGCCAGCAGTTTGACGGCCGGGGCTGGTGAAAAACTGTTTTTT
NA,TRBV13,TRBJ1-2,TRBD1,CASSLFGQGIQNYGYTF,TGTGCCAGCAGCTTGTTCGGACAGGGGATCCAAAACTATGGCTACACCTTC
once,TRBV28,TRBJ2-7,TRBD2,CASSDGTSGRKIYEQYF,TGTGCCAGCAGTGATGGGACTAGCGGGAGGAAAATTTACGAGCAGTACTTC